These T cell receptor beta chains were read from a single sample in a study of blood T cell repertoires in COVID-19. Only in-frame clones appear in the TCRdb table, and some are missing; sequencing was by immunoSEQ multiplex PCR. The repertoire holds about 140,000 clones, with 65% to 80% as singletons. Sample: peripheral blood. The receptor source for this set is a man between 50 and 59 years old with acute or convalescent COVID-19. Both conserved end residues are part of each CDR3. The D gene is left open where the match is weak. The size of a clone is reported for some rows only, either as once, few or many, or as a class for expanded clones.

J gene,clone size,V gene,D gene,CDR3 DNA,CDR3 protein
TRBJ2-7,NA,TRBV3-1/TRBV3-2,TRBD1,TGTGCCAGCAGCCAAGGGGCGACAGGGGCGACCTACGAGCAGTACTTC,CASSQGATGATYEQYF
TRBJ2-5,NA,TRBV5-1,TRBD1,TGCGCCAGCAGCGGACAGGGAGCAGAGACCCAGTACTTC,CASSGQGAETQYF
TRBJ2-3,NA,TRBV24-1,TRBD1,TGTGCCACCAGTGATTTGGACCCGGGACAGGGGCTCGCAGATACGCAGTATTTT,CATSDLDPGQGLADTQYF
TRBJ2-1,NA,TRBV2,TRBD2,TGTGCCAGCAGTGGGACTAGCGGGGGGGTGGAGCAGTTCTTC,CASSGTSGGVEQFF
TRBJ1-6,NA,TRBV4-2,TRBD1,TGTGCCAGCAGCCGGGGGACAGGGGGCCAGAATTCACCCCTCCACTTT,CASSRGTGGQNSPLHF
TRBJ1-5,NA,TRBV21-1,NA,TGTGCCAGCGAGGAGCGGGCGGAAGACAATCAGCCCCAGCATTTT,CASEERAEDNQPQHF
TRBJ1-2,NA,TRBV19,NA,TGTGCCAGTACCAAACCAGGGGCAGGGAACTATGGCTACACCTTC,CASTKPGAGNYGYTF
TRBJ1-4,NA,TRBV14,NA,TGTGCCAGCAGCCAAGGTTTACGCACACCTAATGAAAAACTGTTTTTT,CASSQGLRTPNEKLFF
TRBJ1-5,NA,TRBV19,NA,TGTGCCAGTAGTGACTCCAAGGAGGGCAATCAGCCCCAGCATTTT,CASSDSKEGNQPQHF
TRBJ1-3,NA,TRBV3-1/TRBV3-2,NA,TGTGCCAGCAGCCAAGGAAGCACAGATGGAAACACCATATATTTT,CASSQGSTDGNTIYF
TRBJ2-7,NA,TRBV7-6,TRBD1,TGTGCCAGCAGCTCGGACAGGGGGAGTGAGCAGTACTTC,CASSSDRGSEQYF
TRBJ1-2,NA,TRBV4-1,NA,TGCGCCAGCAGCCAAGAAGTCGGGAGTGGCTACACCTTC,CASSQEVGSGYTF
TRBJ2-1,NA,TRBV14,TRBD2,TGTGCCAGCAGCCAAGGTGGCGGGAGACTCAATGAGCAGTTCTTC,CASSQGGGRLNEQFF
TRBJ1-1,NA,TRBV2,NA,TGTGCCAGCAGTAGCGGGAACACTGAAGCTTTCTTT,CASSSGNTEAFF
TRBJ2-1,once,TRBV5-1,TRBD1,TGCGCCAGCAGTTCTCAACAGGGGAATGAGCAGTTCTTC,CASSSQQGNEQFF
TRBJ1-1,NA,TRBV7-8,NA,TGTGCCAGCAGCCGTGAGCCAGGGTCTTTCATGAACACTGAAGCTTTCTTT,CASSREPGSFMNTEAFF
TRBJ1-5,NA,TRBV19,NA,TGTGCCAGTAGTGCCAGGACACTTAGCAATCAGCCCCAGCATTTT,CASSARTLSNQPQHF
TRBJ2-1,few,TRBV7-9,NA,TGTGCCAGCAGCTTATCCAGTTACAATGAGCAGTTCTTC,CASSLSSYNEQFF
TRBJ1-1,NA,TRBV5-1,TRBD1,TGCGCCAGCAGCGCGACAGGGGGCGCAAACACTGAAGCTTTCTTT,CASSATGGANTEAFF
TRBJ2-5,few,TRBV7-3,TRBD2,TGTGCCAGCAGCTCGGGTAGCGGGGGGCCCCAAGAGACCCAGTACTTC,CASSSGSGGPQETQYF
TRBJ1-2,NA,TRBV11-2,NA,TGTGCCAGCAGCTCCCTTCAGGAAAAATACTATGGCTACACCTTC,CASSSLQEKYYGYTF
TRBJ2-5,once,TRBV6-5,NA,TGTGCCGGGGGGGGCCCGATGGAAGAGACCCAGTACTTC,CAGGGPMEETQYF
TRBJ2-1,NA,TRBV27,NA,TGTGCCAGCAGTTTATCCCCACCTAGCGATTCCTACAATGAGCAGTTCTTC,CASSLSPPSDSYNEQFF
TRBJ2-3,NA,TRBV7-6,NA,TGTGCCAGCAGCTTAGCGGGTGGATCGAGAGCGGCGGATACGCAGTATTTT,CASSLAGGSRAADTQYF
TRBJ1-5,NA,TRBV18,NA,TGTGCCAGCTCATCCCAGGGATTTGGCAATCAGCCCCAGCATTTT,CASSSQGFGNQPQHF
TRBJ1-4,NA,TRBV12-3/TRBV12-4,NA,TGTGCCAGCAGACGTAGGGGTAATGAAAAACTGTTTTTT,CASRRRGNEKLFF
TRBJ1-5,NA,TRBV19,TRBD1,TGTGCCAGTAGTGCGGACAGGGAGGGAGAGCAGCCCCAGCATTTT,CASSADREGEQPQHF
TRBJ2-3,NA,TRBV2,NA,TGTGCCAGCAGTCGTTCCACAGATACGCAGTATTTT,CASSRSTDTQYF
TRBJ1-1,few,TRBV3-1/TRBV3-2,TRBD1,TGTGCCAGCAGCCAAGACCAGGGGGCGGGTAACACTGAAGCTTTCTTT,CASSQDQGAGNTEAFF
TRBJ2-4,NA,TRBV6-1,NA,TGTGCCAGCAGTGAGGGGGGTTACTTCAACATTCAGTACTTC,CASSEGGYFNIQYF
TRBJ2-3,NA,TRBV6-6,NA,TGTGCCAGCAGTTACTCCGGGACTAGCACAGATACGCAGTATTTT,CASSYSGTSTDTQYF
TRBJ1-1,NA,TRBV6-1,TRBD1,TGTGCCAGCAGTAAGACAGGGGCCACTGAAGCTTTCTTT,CASSKTGATEAFF
TRBJ1-1,NA,TRBV3-1/TRBV3-2,TRBD1,TGTGCCAGCAGCCAAGAGTGGGACAGGGGAGGGACTGAAGCTTTCTTT,CASSQEWDRGGTEAFF
TRBJ1-2,NA,TRBV9,NA,TGTGCCAGCAGCGTAGCTCAGGGATTGGATGGCTACACCTTC,CASSVAQGLDGYTF
TRBJ1-2,few,TRBV2,NA,TGTGCCAGCCGGGACACAAACTATGGCTACACCTTC,CASRDTNYGYTF
TRBJ2-1,NA,TRBV20-1,TRBD1,TGCAGTGCTAGTGGAGTGGTGGACAGGGTGACCTCCAATGAGCAGTTCTTC,CSASGVVDRVTSNEQFF
TRBJ2-2,NA,TRBV6-1,TRBD2,TGTGCCAGCAGGGAAACTAGCGGGGCGGTTGCCGGGGAGCTGTTTTTT,CASRETSGAVAGELFF
TRBJ2-2,few,TRBV2,NA,TGTGCCAGCAGCTTTGGGGTCGGGAGCACCGGGGAGCTGTTTTTT,CASSFGVGSTGELFF
TRBJ2-6,NA,TRBV5-1,TRBD1,TGCGCCAGCAGCGGGGGACAGGGGCCCTCTGGGGCCAACGTCCTGACTTTC,CASSGGQGPSGANVLTF
TRBJ1-6,NA,TRBV11-3,TRBD1,TGTGCCAGCAGCTCAACGGGACAGCTGAATTCACCCCTCCACTTT,CASSSTGQLNSPLHF
TRBJ1-5,few,TRBV30,NA,TGTGCCTGGAGTGTACAGTCAAATCAGCCCCAGCATTTT,CAWSVQSNQPQHF
TRBJ2-1,few,TRBV19,NA,TGTGCCAGTAGTATTTCTCCCCCGGGGGGCGAAGAGTTCTTC,CASSISPPGGEEFF